Only a few counts were recorded for the clone carrying this T cell receptor beta chain. No conserved phenylalanine or tryptophan is present at the end of the CDR3, so a read error is the likely explanation. No DNA is shown, since the ends of the CDR3 on it are uncertain; the CDR3 is the one TCRdb lists. Assay used: immunoSEQ multiplex PCR; TCRdb lists only in-frame clones, some missing. This table has about 500,000 clones, 87% appearing once. The germline V gene encodes CDR1 MNHNS and CDR2 SASEGT. The CDR3 is made up of 13 amino acids, end residues included. The data stem from a study of blood T cell repertoires in COVID-19. Overall study context: Samples representing acute and convalescent COVID-19 were sourced from the United States, Italy and Spain.

The material sequenced was PBMCs or T cells enriched from blood (not recorded which). V and J are TRBV6-1 and TRBJ1-2. The TCR sequence derives from a woman between 18 and 30 years old who had recovered from COVID-19. This CDR3 is CASSEPNGGLLGI.